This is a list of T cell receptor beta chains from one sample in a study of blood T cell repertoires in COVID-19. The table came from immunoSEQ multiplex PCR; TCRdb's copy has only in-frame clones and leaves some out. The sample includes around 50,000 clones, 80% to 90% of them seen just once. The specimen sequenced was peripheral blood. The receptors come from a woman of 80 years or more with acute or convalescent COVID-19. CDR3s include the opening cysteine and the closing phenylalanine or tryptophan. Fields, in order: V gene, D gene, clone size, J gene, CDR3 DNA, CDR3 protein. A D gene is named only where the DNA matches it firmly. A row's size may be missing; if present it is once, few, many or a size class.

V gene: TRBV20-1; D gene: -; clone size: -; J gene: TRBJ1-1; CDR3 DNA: TGCAGTGCTTGGATGACAGTTGAAGCTTTCTTT; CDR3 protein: CSAWMTVEAFF
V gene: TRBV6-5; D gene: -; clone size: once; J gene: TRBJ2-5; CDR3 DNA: TGTGCCAGCAGTTCAGGGTCCTCAGGGGAGACCCAGTACTTC; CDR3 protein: CASSSGSSGETQYF
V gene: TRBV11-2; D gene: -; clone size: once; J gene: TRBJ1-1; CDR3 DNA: TGTGCCAGCAGCTCCCGCCAAATGGGCCCTGAAGCTTTCTTT; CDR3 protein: CASSSRQMGPEAFF
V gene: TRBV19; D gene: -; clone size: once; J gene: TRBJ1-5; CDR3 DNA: TGTGCCAGTAGCCAGGACAGAGATCAGCCCCAGCATTTT; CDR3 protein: CASSQDRDQPQHF
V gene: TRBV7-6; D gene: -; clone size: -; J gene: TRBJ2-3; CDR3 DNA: TGTGCCAGCAGCTCCCTCACCAGGGAGGCAGATACGCAGTATTTT; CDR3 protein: CASSSLTREADTQYF
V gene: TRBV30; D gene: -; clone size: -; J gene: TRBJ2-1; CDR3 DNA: TGTGCCTGGGGGACGGACAGAAACCTTTACAATGAGCAGTTCTTC; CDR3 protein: CAWGTDRNLYNEQFF
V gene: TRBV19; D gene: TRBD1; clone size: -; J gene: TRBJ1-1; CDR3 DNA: TGTGCCAGTAGTGTATTGACAGGGGGCGTTTCGGCTTTCTTT; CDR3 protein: CASSVLTGGVSAFF
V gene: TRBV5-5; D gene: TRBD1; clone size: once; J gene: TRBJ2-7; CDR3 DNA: TGTGCCAGCAGCTCCGGGACAGACCCTTACGAGCAGTACTTC; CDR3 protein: CASSSGTDPYEQYF
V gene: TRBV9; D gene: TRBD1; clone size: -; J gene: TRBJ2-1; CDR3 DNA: TGTGCCAGCAGCGTAGAGGGGGCTCAAAACAATGAGCAGTTCTTC; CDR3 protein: CASSVEGAQNNEQFF
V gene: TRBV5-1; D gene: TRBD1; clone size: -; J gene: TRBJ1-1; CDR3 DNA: TGCGCCAGCAGCTCCACAGGGGCTTCCATGAACACTGAAGCTTTCTTT; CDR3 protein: CASSSTGASMNTEAFF
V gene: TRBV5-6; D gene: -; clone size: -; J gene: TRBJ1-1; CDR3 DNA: TGTGCCAGCAGCCCTGTGGTAGCCCCCGAGGGCACTGAAGCTTTCTTT; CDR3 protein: CASSPVVAPEGTEAFF
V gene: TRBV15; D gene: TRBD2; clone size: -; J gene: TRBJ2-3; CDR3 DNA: TGTGCCACCAGCAGGGGAGGGGATACGCAGTATTTT; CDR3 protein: CATSRGGDTQYF
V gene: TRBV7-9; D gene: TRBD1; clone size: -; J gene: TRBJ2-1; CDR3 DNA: TGTGCCAGCAGCTTGGGACAGGGGAGCTCCTACAATGAGCAGTTCTTC; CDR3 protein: CASSLGQGSSYNEQFF
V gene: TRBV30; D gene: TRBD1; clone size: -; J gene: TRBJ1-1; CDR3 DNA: TGTGCCTGGAGATTAGGGACAGGGGGAGCTGAAGCTTTCTTT; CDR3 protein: CAWRLGTGGAEAFF
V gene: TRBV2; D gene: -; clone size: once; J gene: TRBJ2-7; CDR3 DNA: TGTGCCAGCACCGGGATCGTGACCTACGAGCAGTACTTC; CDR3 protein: CASTGIVTYEQYF
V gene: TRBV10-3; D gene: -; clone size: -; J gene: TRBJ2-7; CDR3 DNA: TGTGCCATCAGTCCACAGGGACCCTACGAGCAGTACTTC; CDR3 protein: CAISPQGPYEQYF
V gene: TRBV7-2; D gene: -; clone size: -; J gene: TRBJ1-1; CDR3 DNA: TGTGCCAGCAGCTCCCGCGTCCCGGTCACTGAAGCTTTCTTT; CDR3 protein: CASSSRVPVTEAFF
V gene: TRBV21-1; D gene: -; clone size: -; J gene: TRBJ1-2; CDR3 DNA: TGTGCCAGCAGCAAGGGGACAGGGCTTAACTATGGCTACACCTTC; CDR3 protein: CASSKGTGLNYGYTF
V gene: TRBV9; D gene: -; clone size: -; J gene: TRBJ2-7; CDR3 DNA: TGTGCCAGCAGCGTAGCTAGAGGAGCTTTTTACGAGCAGTACTTC; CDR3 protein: CASSVARGAFYEQYF
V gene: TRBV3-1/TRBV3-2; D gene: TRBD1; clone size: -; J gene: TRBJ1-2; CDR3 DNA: TGTGCCAGCAGCCAAGGGGGTCCTCTCAGGGGGTATGGCTACACCTTC; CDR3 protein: CASSQGGPLRGYGYTF
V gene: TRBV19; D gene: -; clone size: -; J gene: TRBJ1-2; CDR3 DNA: TGTGCCAGTAGTCCCGAGTCCAGAGAGGCTGGCTACACCTTC; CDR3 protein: CASSPESREAGYTF
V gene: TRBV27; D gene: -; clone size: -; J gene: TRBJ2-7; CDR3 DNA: TGTGCCAGCAGTTCAGGAGGGCAGGGGGCCTACGAGCAGTACTTC; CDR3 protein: CASSSGGQGAYEQYF
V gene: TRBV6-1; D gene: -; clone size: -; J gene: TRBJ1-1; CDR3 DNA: TGTGCCAGCAGTGAAAGTCTCCGGGGTAGCACTGAAGCTTTCTTT; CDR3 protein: CASSESLRGSTEAFF
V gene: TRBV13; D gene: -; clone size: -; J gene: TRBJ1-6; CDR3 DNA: TGTGCCAGCAGCCCACGGGGAGAGGTGCCCCACAGCTCCTATAATTCACCCCTCCACTTT; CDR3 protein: CASSPRGEVPHSSYNSPLHF
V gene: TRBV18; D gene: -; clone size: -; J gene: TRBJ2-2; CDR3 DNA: TGTGCCAGCTCACGGAGCGCGTCCGGGGAGCTGTTTTTT; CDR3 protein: CASSRSASGELFF
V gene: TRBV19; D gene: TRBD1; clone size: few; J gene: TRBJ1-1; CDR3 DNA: TGTGCCAGTAGTACCGTGGGGACAGGGCGCTTGAACACTGAAGCTTTCTTT; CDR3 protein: CASSTVGTGRLNTEAFF
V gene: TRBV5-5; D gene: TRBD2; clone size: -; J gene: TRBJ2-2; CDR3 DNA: TGTGCCAGCAGTACTAGCGGGGCGGAGGCCGGGGAGCTGTTTTTT; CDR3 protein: CASSTSGAEAGELFF
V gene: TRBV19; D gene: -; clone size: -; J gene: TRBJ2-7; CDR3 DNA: TGTGCCAGTAGTATACAGGTCCAGAGTCCGCAGTACTTC; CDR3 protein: CASSIQVQSPQYF
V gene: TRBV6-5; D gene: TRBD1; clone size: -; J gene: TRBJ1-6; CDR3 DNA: TGTGCCAGCAGTACCGGACAGGGGAATAATTCACCCCTCCACTTT; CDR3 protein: CASSTGQGNNSPLHF
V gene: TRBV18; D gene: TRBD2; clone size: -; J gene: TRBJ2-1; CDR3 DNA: TGTGCCAGCTCACCACGGCTAGCCAGCGGGGGGGACAATGAGCAGTTCTTC; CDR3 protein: CASSPRLASGGDNEQFF
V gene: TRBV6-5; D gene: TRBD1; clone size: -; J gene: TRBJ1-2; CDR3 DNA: TGTGCCAGCGTGGGGGGACAGGGGTCTGGCTACACCTTC; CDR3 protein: CASVGGQGSGYTF